This TCR beta chain was recovered during a study of T cells in Graves' hyperthyroidism and ophthalmopathy. The CDR3 regions of TCR beta were amplified from RNA transcripts. HTBI primers drove first-round RT-PCR of the TCR CDR3. In TCRdb, the multiplex PCR reads were re-called with MiXCR into one record per CDR3 protein. This table holds approximately 360,000 distinct CDR3 sequences, roughly 14% found once. Study results and caveats: Researchers found most expanded thyroid clonotypes above 0.001 in blood as well.

In patients aged 18 to 65, hyperthyroidism was newly diagnosed, with duration under 2 months. Exclusion of patients followed from uncontrolled infection, other autoimmune disease, pregnancy or lactation. On the basis of clinical symptoms, serum thyroxine and TRAb, thyroid ultrasound and orbital computed tomography, diagnoses were made. This clonotype was observed at least ten times. Its antigen is unidentified. The TCR sequence derives from a woman between 18 and 30 years old with Graves' hyperthyroidism that later progressed to Graves' ophthalmopathy. The source material was blood.

This chain's CDR3 is CSARAPDRDHEQYF. CDR3 in DNA: TGCAGTGCTAGAGCGCCAGACAGGGACCACGAGCAGTACTTC. V and J are TRBV20-1 and TRBJ2-7, with 7 bases fitting TRBD1. V lost 1 base, J lost 5 bases, and 8 bases stayed unmatched. The length of the CDR3 is 14 residues. Germline CDR1 and CDR2: DFQATT and SNEGSKA (reference sequence).